What follows describes a single T cell receptor beta chain. The entry originates in a study of T cells in Graves' hyperthyroidism and ophthalmopathy. Amplified TCR beta CDR3 regions derived from RNA transcripts. Initially, a first-round RT-PCR of the TCR CDR3 employed the HTBI primer set. TCRdb reanalysed the multiplex PCR reads using MiXCR and keeps one entry per CDR3 protein. The profile shows 470,000 or so distinct CDR3 sequences, about a fifth of them singletons. Germline CDR1 reads SGHAT; CDR2 reads FQNNGV. Trimming pared 1 base from V and 0 bases from J, leaving 11 bases between. This CDR3 is built from 16 residues.

The rearrangement uses TRBV11-2 and TRBJ2-3; D is uncertain. Sequencing used blood. This TCR derives from a man in his late teens or twenties with Graves' hyperthyroidism. The CDR3 nucleotides read TGTGCCAGCAGCTTAGTTGGGCAGAGCAGCACAGATACGCAGTATTTT. Its protein product is CASSLVGQSSTDTQYF.